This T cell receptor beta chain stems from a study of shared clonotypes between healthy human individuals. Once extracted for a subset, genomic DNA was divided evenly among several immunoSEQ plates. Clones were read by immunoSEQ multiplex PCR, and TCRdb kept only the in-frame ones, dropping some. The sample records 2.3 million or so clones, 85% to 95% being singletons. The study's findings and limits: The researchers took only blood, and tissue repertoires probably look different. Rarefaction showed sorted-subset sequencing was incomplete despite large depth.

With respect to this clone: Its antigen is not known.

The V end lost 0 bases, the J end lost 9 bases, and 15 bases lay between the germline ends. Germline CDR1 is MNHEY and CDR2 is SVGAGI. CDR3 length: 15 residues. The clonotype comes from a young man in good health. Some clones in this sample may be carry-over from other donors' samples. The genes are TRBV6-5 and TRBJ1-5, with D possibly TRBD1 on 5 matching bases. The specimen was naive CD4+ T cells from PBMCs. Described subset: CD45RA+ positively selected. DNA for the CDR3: TGTGCCAGCAGTTACTCGGGGGTCGGCGTGGGGCCCCAGCATTTT. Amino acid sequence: CASSYSGVGVGPQHF.